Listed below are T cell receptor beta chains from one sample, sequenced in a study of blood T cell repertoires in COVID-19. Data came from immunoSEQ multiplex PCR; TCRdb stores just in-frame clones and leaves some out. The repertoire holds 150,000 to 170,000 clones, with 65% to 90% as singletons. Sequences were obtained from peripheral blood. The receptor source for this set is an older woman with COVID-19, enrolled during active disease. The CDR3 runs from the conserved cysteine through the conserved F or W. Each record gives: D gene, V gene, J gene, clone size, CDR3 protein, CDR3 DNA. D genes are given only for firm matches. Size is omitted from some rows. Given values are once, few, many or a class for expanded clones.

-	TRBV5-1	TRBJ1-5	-	CASAQGTNSNQPQHF	TGCGCCAGCGCGCAGGGGACTAATAGCAATCAGCCCCAGCATTTT
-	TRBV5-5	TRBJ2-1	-	CASSFTGVSYNEQFF	TGTGCCAGCAGCTTCACGGGAGTTAGCTACAATGAGCAGTTCTTC
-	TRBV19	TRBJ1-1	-	CASSTAGFGDTEAFF	TGTGCCAGTAGTACTGCAGGGTTTGGGGACACTGAAGCTTTCTTT
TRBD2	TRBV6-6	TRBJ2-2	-	CASTTGLAAGTGELFF	TGTGCCAGCACTACGGGACTAGCCGCCGGCACCGGGGAGCTGTTTTTT
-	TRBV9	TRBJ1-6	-	CASSPSRGGVRHF	TGTGCCAGCAGCCCTTCGAGGGGGGGCGTCCGCCACTTT
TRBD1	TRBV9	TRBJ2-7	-	CASSIRDSHYEQYF	TGTGCCAGCAGCATCCGGGACAGTCATTACGAGCAGTACTTC
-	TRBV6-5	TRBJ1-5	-	CASRLDSSNQPQHF	TGTGCCAGCAGACTTGACAGTAGCAATCAGCCCCAGCATTTT
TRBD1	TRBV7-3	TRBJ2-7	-	CASSLGLGQGNRQYF	TGTGCCAGCAGCTTAGGTCTCGGACAGGGGAATCGGCAGTACTTC
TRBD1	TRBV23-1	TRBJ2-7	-	CASSQYPRDRVHQKEYEQYF	TGCGCCAGCAGTCAATACCCCCGGGACAGGGTGCATCAAAAAGAGTACGAGCAGTACTTC
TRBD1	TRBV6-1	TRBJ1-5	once	CASSENRGSNQPQHF	TGTGCCAGCAGTGAAAACAGGGGTAGCAATCAGCCCCAGCATTTT
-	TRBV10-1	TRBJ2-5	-	CASSPDSSQETQYF	TGCGCCAGCAGCCCAGACAGCAGTCAAGAGACCCAGTACTTC
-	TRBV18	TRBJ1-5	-	CASSPGASSNQPQHF	TGTGCCAGCTCCCCAGGGGCTTCGAGCAATCAGCCCCAGCATTTT
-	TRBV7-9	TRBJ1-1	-	CASSLAAPGTEAFF	TGTGCCAGCAGCTTAGCGGCTCCGGGCACTGAAGCTTTCTTT
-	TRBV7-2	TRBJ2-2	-	CASSSRVRSTGELFF	TGTGCCAGCAGCTCCCGAGTCCGGAGCACCGGGGAGCTGTTTTTT
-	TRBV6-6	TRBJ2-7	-	CASSYSGQGAYEQYF	TGTGCCAGCAGTTACAGCGGGCAGGGGGCCTACGAGCAGTACTTC
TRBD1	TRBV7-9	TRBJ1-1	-	CASSPSGGAVGTEAFF	TGTGCCAGCAGCCCATCAGGGGGCGCAGTGGGGACTGAAGCTTTCTTT
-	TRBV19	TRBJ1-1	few	CASKGSQRDTEAFF	TGTGCCAGTAAAGGGTCGCAGAGGGACACTGAAGCTTTCTTT
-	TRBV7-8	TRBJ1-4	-	CASSLVQGRNEKLFF	TGTGCCAGCAGCTTAGTCCAGGGTCGGAATGAAAAACTGTTTTTT
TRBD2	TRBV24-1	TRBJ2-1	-	CATSDPGGGGTSYNEQFF	TGTGCCACCAGTGACCCTGGAGGCGGGGGTACCTCCTACAATGAGCAGTTCTTC
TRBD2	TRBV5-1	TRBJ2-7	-	CASSSSGLAVFYEQYF	TGCGCCAGCAGCTCTTCGGGACTAGCGGTATTCTACGAGCAGTACTTC
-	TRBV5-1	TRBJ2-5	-	CASSRTGQTQETQYF	TGCGCCAGCAGCCGGACTGGACAGACGCAAGAGACCCAGTACTTC
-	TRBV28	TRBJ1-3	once	CASSTQAGNTIYF	TGTGCCAGCAGCACCCAAGCCGGAAACACCATATATTTT
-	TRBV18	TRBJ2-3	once	CASSPTADTQYF	TGTGCCAGCTCACCAACGGCAGATACGCAGTATTTT
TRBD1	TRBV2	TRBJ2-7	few	CATSRDRAYEQYF	TGTGCCACCAGCAGGGACAGGGCTTACGAGCAGTACTTC
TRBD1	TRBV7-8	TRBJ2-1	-	CASSFDRGNEQFF	TGTGCCAGCAGCTTCGACAGGGGCAATGAGCAGTTCTTC
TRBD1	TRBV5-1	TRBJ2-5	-	CASSSTGVRETQYF	TGCGCCAGCAGCTCGACAGGGGTTCGAGAGACCCAGTACTTC
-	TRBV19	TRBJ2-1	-	CASNDRNNEQFF	TGTGCCAGTAATGACAGGAACAATGAGCAGTTCTTC